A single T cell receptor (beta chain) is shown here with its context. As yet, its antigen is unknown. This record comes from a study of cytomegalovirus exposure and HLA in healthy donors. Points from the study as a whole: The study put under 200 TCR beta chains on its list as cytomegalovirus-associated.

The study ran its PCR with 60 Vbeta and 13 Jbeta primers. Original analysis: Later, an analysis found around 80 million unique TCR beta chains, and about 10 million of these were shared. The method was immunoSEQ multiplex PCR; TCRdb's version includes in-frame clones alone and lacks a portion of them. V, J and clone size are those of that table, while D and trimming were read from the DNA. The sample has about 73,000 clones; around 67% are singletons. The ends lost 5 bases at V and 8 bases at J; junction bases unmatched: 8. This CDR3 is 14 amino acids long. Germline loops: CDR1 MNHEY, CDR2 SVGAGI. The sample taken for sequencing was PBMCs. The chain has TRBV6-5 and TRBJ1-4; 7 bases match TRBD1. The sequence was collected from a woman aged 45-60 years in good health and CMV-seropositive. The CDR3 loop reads CASSGTGVGEKLFF. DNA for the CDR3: TGTGCCAGCAGTGGAACAGGGGTTGGGGAAAAACTGTTTTTT.